This T cell receptor beta chain is drawn from a study of PD-L1 blockade in urothelial cancer. Some clones are missing from TCRdb's copy, which holds only in-frame ones; the method was immunoSEQ multiplex PCR. The sample lists some 49,000 clones; roughly nine tenths were seen once. CDR3 size: 14 residues. The germline V gene encodes CDR1 SGHRS and CDR2 YFSETQ. V lost 6 bases and J lost 0, with 11 bases in between. This specimen consisted of PBMCs, obtained around atezolizumab (anti-PD-L1) treatment. V is TRBV5-1 and J is TRBJ2-3; no reliable D call. The TCR originated in a man in his sixties with urothelial cancer. CDR3 nucleotides: TGCGCCAGCACGAGGCTCACTAGCACAGATACGCAGTATTTT. Protein sequence: CASTRLTSTDTQYF.